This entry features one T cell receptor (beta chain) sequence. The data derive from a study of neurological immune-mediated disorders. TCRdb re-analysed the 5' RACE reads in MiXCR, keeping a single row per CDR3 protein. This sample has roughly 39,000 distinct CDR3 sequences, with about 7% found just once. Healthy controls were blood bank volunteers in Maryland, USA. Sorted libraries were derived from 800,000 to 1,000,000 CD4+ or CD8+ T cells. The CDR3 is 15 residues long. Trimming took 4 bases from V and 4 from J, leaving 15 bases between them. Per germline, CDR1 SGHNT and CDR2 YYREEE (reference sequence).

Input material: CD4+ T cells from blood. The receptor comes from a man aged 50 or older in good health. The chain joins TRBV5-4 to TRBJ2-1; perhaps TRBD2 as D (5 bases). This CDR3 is CASSPTRDLYNEQFF. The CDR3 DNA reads TGTGCCAGCAGCCCAACTAGAGACTTATACAATGAGCAGTTCTTC. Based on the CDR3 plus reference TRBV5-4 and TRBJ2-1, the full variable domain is ETGVTQSPTHLIKTRGQQVTLRCSSQSGHNTVSWYQQALGQGPQFIFQYYREEENGRGNFPPRFSGLQFPNYSSELNVNALELDDSALYLCASSPTRDLYNEQFFGPGTRLTVL.